These 31 T cell receptor beta chains share one sample of origin, sequenced in a study. TCRdb reprocessed the 5' RACE reads via MiXCR and lists one record per CDR3 protein. The sample shows roughly 40,000 distinct CDR3 sequences, approximately 20% of them seen only once. The sequencing sample was made of naive CD4+ T cells sorted from a lymph node. Specified subset: naive CD4+ T cells, CD4+CD45RA+CD25-. These receptors were collected from a female donor with breast cancer.

As concerns this clonotype: Germline and junction disagree at one end, which may indicate a read error. The J gene is TRBJ2-5, the V gene TRBV20-1; no firm D call. CDR1 is DFQATT and CDR2 is SNEGSKA in the germline V gene (reference sequence). The CDR3 contains 13 residues. The DNA for the CDR3 is TGCAGTGCTAGAAAGACGGCCCAAGAGTCCCAGTACTTC. Translating it yields CSARKTAQESQYF.

In its sample, this clonotype was seen a few times. This rearrangement joins TRBV6-5 to TRBJ2-2; D not certain. The CDR3 sequence is 14 residues long. Trimming stripped 2 bases from V and 4 bases from J, with 8 bases between. Germline V gene data show CDR1 as MNHEY and CDR2 as SVGAGI. The CDR3 reads CASSYGVSTGELFF. The CDR3 DNA sequence: TGTGCCAGCAGTTACGGGGTCAGCACCGGGGAGCTGTTTTTT.

The sample holds a few counts of this clonotype. This chain links TRBV11-2 with TRBJ2-1; D is undetermined. Germline lookup yields CDR1 SGHAT and CDR2 FQNNGV. The CDR3 spans 14 residues. Trimming left V 5 bases short and J 9 bases short, with 17 bases between. In DNA, the CDR3 is TGTGCCAGCAGCGGCGTCTTCGGTACTTTTGAGCAGTTCTTC. This sequence encodes CASSGVFGTFEQFF.

This clonotype was counted between two and nine times. This chain connects TRBV18 to TRBJ1-5; D remains ambiguous. The CDR3 is 16 residues long. Trimming left V 5 bases short and J 4 bases short, with 18 bases between. Germline CDR1 KGHSH, CDR2 LQKENI. CDR3 sequence reads: CASSSGIPSTNQPQHF. The CDR3 region has the DNA TGTGCCAGCTCATCCGGCATACCATCTACAAATCAGCCCCAGCATTTT.

Concerning this clonotype: The junction departs from the called germline gene at one end, perhaps through a read error. The CDR3 coding sequence is TGTGCCAGCAGCACAGGGACAGGGGACGAGACCAAGTACTTC. This gives the protein CASSTGTGDETKYF. The chain has TRBV12-3 or TRBV12-4 and TRBJ2-5, with TRBD1 matching 10 bases. The CDR3 runs to 14 residues.

This chain links TRBV6-5 with TRBJ1-5; D perhaps matches TRBD1 (5 bases). The CDR3 runs 16 residues. Trimming cost V 7 bases and J 6 bases, with 22 bases left between them. From germline, CDR1 is MNHEY and CDR2 SVGAGI. The CDR3 spells CASTPLGQGDSQPQHF. The DNA for the CDR3 is TGTGCCAGCACCCCCCTTGGGCAGGGAGACAGTCAGCCCCAGCATTTT.

This clonotype was seen repeatedly, ten times or more. The chain has TRBV11-1 and TRBJ2-2; tentatively, D is TRBD1 or TRBD2 (6 bases each). Germline CDR1 SGHAT, CDR2 FQDESV (reference sequence). The CDR3 totals 15 residues. The V gene lost 3 bases and the J gene lost 1 base, with 9 bases spanning the gap. This CDR3 is CASSLGGRNTGELFF. In nucleotides, the CDR3 is TGTGCCAGCAGCTTGGGGGGCCGGAACACCGGGGAGCTGTTTTTT.

This clonotype was seen repeatedly, ten times or more. V and J are TRBV5-1 and TRBJ2-3, with a tentative D call TRBD2 (5 bases). CDR3 length: 12 residues. The germline CDR1 and CDR2 sequences are SGHRS and YFSETQ. V shed 2 bases and J shed 5 bases, with 6 bases lying between them. The CDR3 DNA follows: TGCGCCAGCAGCTTCGCGGGAGATACGCAGTATTTT. It yields the protein CASSFAGDTQYF.

Turning to this clonotype: A much larger clone is a single base away; this may be a read error. The CDR3 loop is CASSLLVGADTQYF. CDR3 nucleotide sequence: TGTGCCAGCAGCCTACTAGTGGGTGCAGATACGCAGTATTTT. The chain carries TRBV11-2 and TRBJ2-3; D possibly corresponds to TRBD2 (5 bases). The ends were cut back, 5 bases at V and 4 bases at J, with 13 bases in the middle. The CDR3 extends over 14 amino acids. Germline V gene data show CDR1 as SGHAT and CDR2 as FQNNGV.

The chain combines TRBV30 with TRBJ2-5, with D hard to call. This CDR3 is 16 amino acids long. V dropped 2 bases and J dropped 4 bases, with 20 bases sitting between them. The germline V gene encodes CDR1 GTSNPN and CDR2 SVGIG (reference sequence). CDR3 DNA sequence: TGTGCCTGGAGTACTCCCCGGTCCAAATTGGGAGAGACCCAGTACTTC. It is translated as CAWSTPRSKLGETQYF.

This clonotype was observed at least ten times. The J gene is TRBJ2-1, the V gene TRBV12-3 or TRBV12-4; D gene unclear. This CDR3 contains 10 residues. V shed 4 bases and J shed 8 bases, with 3 bases lying between them. The CDR3 DNA reads TGTGCCAGCAGTTCTTATGAGCAGTTCTTC. Amino acids: CASSSYEQFF.

This clonotype was detected only a few times. The chain links TRBV28 to TRBJ1-2, with D unresolved. Germline CDR1 MDHEN, CDR2 SYDVKM. The CDR3 loop spans 13 amino acids. The V end was cut by 4 bases, the J end by 3 bases, with 9 bases between. The CDR3, as DNA: TGTGCCAGCAGTTCGGACGCCTACTATGGCTACACCTTC. Translated, it gives CASSSDAYYGYTF.

This clonotype has a handful of counts. The chain links TRBV11-1 to TRBJ2-1, with D perhaps assigned TRBD1 or TRBD2 (5 bases each). The V end was cut by 1 base, the J end by 9 bases, with 16 bases between. The CDR3 is 15 amino acids. CDR1 SGHAT and CDR2 FQDESV come from the germline V gene (reference sequence). The CDR3 loop is CASSLERGRGVEQFF. The CDR3 nucleotides read TGTGCCAGCAGCTTAGAGAGGGGTCGGGGCGTTGAGCAGTTCTTC.

J is TRBJ2-3 and V is TRBV5-1, with no clear D. Germline V lookup: CDR1 SGHRS, CDR2 YFSETQ. Trimming pared 0 bases from V and 2 bases from J, leaving 13 bases between. The CDR3 has 16 residues. CDR3 residues: CASSLARMENTDTQYF. Here the CDR3 DNA reads TGCGCCAGCAGCTTGGCGAGGATGGAGAACACAGATACGCAGTATTTT.

This chain connects TRBV6-1 to TRBJ2-5; no clear D. V shed 2 bases and J shed 7 bases, with 14 bases lying between them. This CDR3 is 14 amino acids long. Germline lookup yields CDR1 MNHNS and CDR2 SASEGT. CDR3 amino acids: CASSELRAYGTQYF. The CDR3 nucleotides are TGTGCCAGCAGTGAATTAAGAGCGTATGGGACCCAGTACTTC.

This clonotype was seen only a few times. V and J are TRBV6-2 or TRBV6-3 and TRBJ1-4, with 8 bases lining up with TRBD1. Germline CDR1 is MNHEY and CDR2 is SVGEGT. The CDR3 length is 16 residues. V gave up 6 bases and J gave up 8 bases; unmatched junction bases: 14. CDR3 in DNA: TGTGCCAGCAGCAGCCGTACGACAGGGGTTGGCGAAAAACTGTTTTTT. It specifies CASSSRTTGVGEKLFF.

This clonotype was found many times. The rearrangement joins TRBV29-1 to TRBJ2-3, with 7 bases that match TRBD2. The CDR3 is 14 amino acids. Trimming took 1 base from V and 1 from J; bases not matched to a gene: 2. Germline V CDR1 and CDR2: SQVTM, ANQGSEA. For the CDR3, the DNA is TGCAGCGTTGAAGGGGGAGGGGGCACAGATACGCAGTATTTT. This gives the protein CSVEGGGGTDTQYF.

This clonotype occurred many times. The rearrangement links TRBV7-9 to TRBJ1-5; 12 nucleotides agree with TRBD1. Germline-derived CDR1 and CDR2 are SEHNR and FQNEAQ (reference sequence). This CDR3 spans 15 amino acids. V was clipped by 5 bases and J by 4 bases; unmatched bases: 3. For the CDR3, the DNA is TGTGCCAGCAGCCCGGGACAGGGGGCGAATCAGCCCCAGCATTTT. Translated: CASSPGQGANQPQHF. Full variable domain (remainder filled in from reference TRBV7-9 and TRBJ1-5): DTGVSQNPRHKITKRGQNVTFRCDPISEHNRLYWYRQTLGQGPEFLTYFQNEAQLEKSRLLSDRFSAERPKGSFSTLEIQRTEQGDSAMYLCASSPGQGANQPQHFGDGTRLSIL.

The CDR3 DNA follows: TGCGCCAGCAGCTTCAACCCAGCGGGGGAACGGTACTTC. It yields the protein CASSFNPAGERYF. The genes are TRBV5-1 and TRBJ2-7; 8 nucleotides line up with TRBD2. The CDR3 has 13 residues. The V gene end was trimmed by 2 bases and the J gene end by 12 bases; junction bases not matched to a gene: 10. Germline CDR1 and CDR2: SGHRS and YFSETQ.

J is TRBJ2-1 and V is TRBV5-6; the D is unclear. This CDR3 spans 16 amino acids. Deletions cut 1 base from V and 2 bases from J, with 13 bases between. Germline lookup yields CDR1 SGHDT and CDR2 YYEEEE. Here the CDR3 reads CASSLYVSGPYNEQFF. In nucleotides, the CDR3 is TGTGCCAGCAGCTTGTATGTGTCTGGCCCCTACAATGAGCAGTTCTTC. The whole variable domain, filled in from reference TRBV5-6 and TRBJ2-1, reads DAGVTQSPTHLIKTRGQQVTLRCSPKSGHDTVSWYQQALGQGPQFIFQYYEEEERQRGNFPDRFSGHQFPNYSSELNVNALLLGDSALYLCASSLYVSGPYNEQFFGPGTRLTVL.

Notes on this clonotype: This is likely a read error, given that the CDR3 carries no conserved phenylalanine or tryptophan at its end. The chain couples TRBV7-2 to TRBJ1-1; possibly TRBD1 for D (5 bases). Germline V CDR1 and CDR2: SGHTA, FQGNSA. V dropped 4 bases and J dropped 5 bases, with 14 bases sitting between them. This CDR3 spans 14 amino acids. For the CDR3, the DNA is TGTGCCAGCAGCTCGCAGGGTGACACAACTGAAGCTTTCATT. It yields the protein CASSSQGDTTEAFI.

The chain couples TRBV12-3 or TRBV12-4 to TRBJ2-1; 8 bases align to TRBD2. CDR3 size: 15 residues. J was trimmed by 5 bases and V by 3 bases; bases with no gene match: 6. CDR3: CASSFFQRENNEQFF. The CDR3 DNA reads TGTGCCAGCAGTTTCTTCCAGCGGGAGAACAATGAGCAGTTCTTC.

The DNA for the CDR3 is TGTGCCACCAGTGTAGGGAGTACGGACGAGCAGTACTTC. Its protein is CATSVGSTDEQYF. V gene TRBV24-1 combines with J gene TRBJ2-7, with D perhaps TRBD2 (5 bases). Germline CDR1 is KGHDR and CDR2 is SFDVKD. V lost 5 bases and J lost 5, with 12 bases in between. The CDR3 runs to 13 residues.

This clonotype has more than one count but fewer than ten. The chain links TRBV5-1 to TRBJ2-7, with D tentatively TRBD1 (7 bases). The V gene's germline CDR1 is SGHRS and CDR2 YFSETQ. Trimming took 0 bases from V and 7 from J, leaving 17 bases between them. This CDR3 comprises 15 residues. CDR3 residues: CASSLVGLAGGEQYF. As DNA, the CDR3 is TGCGCCAGCAGCTTGGTGGGACTGGCAGGGGGGGAGCAGTACTTC.

This clonotype showed up many times. The chain couples TRBV4-2 to TRBJ2-5, with a possible D match to TRBD1 (6 bases). Germline lookup yields CDR1 LGHNA and CDR2 YNFKEQ. The CDR3 totals 15 residues. The V end lost 3 bases, the J end lost 2 bases, and 13 bases lay between the germline ends. In nucleotides, the CDR3 is TGTGCCAGCAGCCAGCCGGTGGGGGCTCAAGAGACCCAGTACTTC. This encodes CASSQPVGAQETQYF.

This clonotype was recorded a few times. This sequence joins TRBV11-3 and TRBJ2-1; 9 bases line up with TRBD2. The germline CDR1 and CDR2 sequences are SGHNT and YENEEA. Trimming removed 6 bases from V and 6 bases from J; junction bases left unmatched: 6. There are 14 residues in the CDR3. The CDR3 loop reads CASRSGGSLNEQFF. The CDR3 bases are TGTGCCAGCAGGAGCGGGGGGTCTCTCAATGAGCAGTTCTTC.

Points on this clonotype: At one of its ends the junction is not consistent with the germline gene, which may arise from a read error. The genes are TRBV12-3 or TRBV12-4 and TRBJ2-5; no clear D gene. This CDR3 contains 15 residues. CDR3 region: CGSSFLSDGQETQYF. CDR3 sequence (DNA): TGTGGCAGCAGCTTCCTATCCGACGGGCAAGAGACCCAGTACTTC.

This clonotype has just one count. This clone may be a read error of a much larger clone one base away. This chain links TRBV6-1 with TRBJ2-1, with 7 nucleotides matching TRBD1. Looked up from germline, CDR1 is MNHNS and CDR2 is SASEGT. V lost 8 bases to trimming and J lost 8 bases; unmatched junction nucleotides: 12. CDR3 length: 14 amino acids. The CDR3 reads CASGSGQAGHEQFF. The CDR3 DNA sequence: TGTGCCAGCGGATCCGGACAGGCCGGCCATGAGCAGTTCTTC.

The chain uses TRBV5-1 and TRBJ2-3; 11 nucleotides line up with TRBD2. Germline CDR1 reads SGHRS; CDR2 reads YFSETQ. The CDR3 is made up of 15 amino acids. V gave up 5 bases and J gave up 1 base; unmatched junction bases: 3. The CDR3 DNA reads TGCGCCAGCAGACTGGGACTAGCGGGCACAGATACGCAGTATTTT. Translated: CASRLGLAGTDTQYF.

The chain has TRBV5-1 and TRBJ2-1, with no clear D. From germline, CDR1 is SGHRS and CDR2 YFSETQ. The CDR3 runs 13 residues. Trimming pared 0 bases from V and 2 bases from J, leaving 3 bases between. The CDR3 sequence is CASSLAPYNEQFF. CDR3 in DNA: TGCGCCAGCAGCTTGGCCCCCTACAATGAGCAGTTCTTC. The entire variable domain, with the rest obtained from reference TRBV5-1 and TRBJ2-1, is as follows: KAGVTQTPRYLIKTRGQQVTLSCSPISGHRSVSWYQQTPGQGLQFLFEYFSETQRNKGNFPGRFSGRQFSNSRSEMNVSTLELGDSALYLCASSLAPYNEQFFGPGTRLTVL.

Concerning this clonotype itself: A read error is possible here, since a much larger clone lies one base away. The rearrangement uses TRBV2 and TRBJ1-1; TRBD1 is a possible D gene (5 bases). This CDR3 comprises 13 residues. Germline V gene lookup returns CDR1 SNHLY and CDR2 FYNNEI. The CDR3 nucleotides are TGTGCCTGCAGGACACAACTGAACACTGAAGCTTTCTTT. This gives the protein CACRTQLNTEAFF.